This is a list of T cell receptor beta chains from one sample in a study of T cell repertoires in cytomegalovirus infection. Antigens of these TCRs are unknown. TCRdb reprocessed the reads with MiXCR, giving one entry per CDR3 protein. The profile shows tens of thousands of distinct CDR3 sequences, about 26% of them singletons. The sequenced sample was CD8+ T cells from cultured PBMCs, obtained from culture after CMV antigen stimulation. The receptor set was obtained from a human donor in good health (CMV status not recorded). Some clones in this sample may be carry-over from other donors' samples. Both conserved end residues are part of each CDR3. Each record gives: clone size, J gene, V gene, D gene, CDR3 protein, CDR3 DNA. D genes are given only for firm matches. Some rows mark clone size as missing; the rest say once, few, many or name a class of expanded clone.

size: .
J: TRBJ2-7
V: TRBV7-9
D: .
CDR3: CASSVSSYEQYF
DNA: TGTGCCAGCAGCGTGAGCTCCTACGAGCAGTACTTC

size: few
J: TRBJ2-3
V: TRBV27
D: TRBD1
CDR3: CASSPIGQGADTQYF
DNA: TGTGCCAGCTCCCCTATAGGACAGGGTGCAGATACGCAGTATTTT

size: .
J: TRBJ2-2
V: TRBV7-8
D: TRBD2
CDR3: CASSLFLGGRTGELFF
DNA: TGTGCCAGCAGCCTTTTCTTGGGGGGGAGAACCGGGGAGCTGTTTTTT

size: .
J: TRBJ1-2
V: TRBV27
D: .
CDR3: CASSLSGPNYGYTF
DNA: TGTGCCAGCAGTTTATCGGGACCGAACTATGGCTACACCTTC

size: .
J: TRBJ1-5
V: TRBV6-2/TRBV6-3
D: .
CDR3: CASSYLGADNQPQHF
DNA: TGTGCCAGCAGCTACCTGGGGGCAGACAATCAGCCCCAGCATTTT

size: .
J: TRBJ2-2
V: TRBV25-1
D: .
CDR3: CASSEEAGTTGELFF
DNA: TGTGCCAGCAGTGAGGAGGCAGGGACCACCGGGGAGCTGTTTTTT

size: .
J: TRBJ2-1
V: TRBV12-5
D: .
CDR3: CASGLRTTTYNEQFF
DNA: TGTGCTAGTGGTTTGCGGACAACTACCTACAATGAGCAGTTCTTC

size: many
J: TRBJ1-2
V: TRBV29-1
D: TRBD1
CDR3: CSAYGLQGLRGYGYTF
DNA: TGCAGCGCCTACGGATTACAGGGGCTCCGCGGCTATGGCTACACCTTC

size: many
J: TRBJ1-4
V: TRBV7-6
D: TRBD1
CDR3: CASSRTGGDEKLFF
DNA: TGTGCCAGCAGCCGGACAGGGGGCGATGAAAAACTGTTTTTT

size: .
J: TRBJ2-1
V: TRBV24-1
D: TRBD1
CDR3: CATTMTGVNEQFF
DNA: TGTGCCACCACTATGACAGGGGTCAATGAGCAGTTCTTC

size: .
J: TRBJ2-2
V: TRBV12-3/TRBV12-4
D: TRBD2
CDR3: CASSLELAPNTGELFF
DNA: TGTGCCAGCAGTTTAGAACTAGCGCCGAACACCGGGGAGCTGTTTTTT

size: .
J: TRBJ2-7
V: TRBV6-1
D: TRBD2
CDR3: CASRTPQTGLAGGLGHEQNF
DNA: TGTGCCAGCAGAACCCCCCAAACCGGACTAGCGGGAGGTCTGGGGCACGAGCAGAACTTC

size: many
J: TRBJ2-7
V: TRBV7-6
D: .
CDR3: CASSLDGGEQYF
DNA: TGTGCCAGCAGCTTAGACGGGGGCGAGCAGTACTTC

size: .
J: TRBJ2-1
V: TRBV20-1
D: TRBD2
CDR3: CSASDLAGDILEQFF
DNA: TGCAGTGCTAGTGATCTAGCGGGGGATATACTTGAGCAGTTCTTC

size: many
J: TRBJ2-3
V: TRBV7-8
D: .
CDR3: CASSLASLGPTDTQYF
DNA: TGTGCCAGCAGCTTAGCTAGTCTGGGACCCACAGATACGCAGTATTTT

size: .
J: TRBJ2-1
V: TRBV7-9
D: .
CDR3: CASSLVVSSYNEQFF
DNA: TGTGCCAGCAGCTTGGTAGTGAGCTCCTACAATGAGCAGTTCTTC

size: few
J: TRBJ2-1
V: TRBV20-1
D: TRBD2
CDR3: CSAPLAGYFNEQFF
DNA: TGCAGTGCTCCCCTAGCGGGGTACTTCAATGAGCAGTTCTTC

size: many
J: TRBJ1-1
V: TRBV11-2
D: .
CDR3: CASSPYEALNTEAFF
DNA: TGTGCCAGCAGCCCTTATGAGGCGCTGAACACTGAAGCTTTCTTT

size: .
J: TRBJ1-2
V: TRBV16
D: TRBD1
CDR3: CASSRGQGYGYTF
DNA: TGTGCCAGCAGCCGGGGACAGGGGTATGGCTACACCTTC

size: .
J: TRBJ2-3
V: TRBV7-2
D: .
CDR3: CASSSSTTDTQYF
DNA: TGTGCCAGCAGCTCAAGTACCACAGATACGCAGTATTTT

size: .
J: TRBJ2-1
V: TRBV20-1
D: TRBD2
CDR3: CSASPLAGYNEQFF
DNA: TGCAGTGCTAGCCCTCTAGCGGGGTACAATGAGCAGTTCTTC

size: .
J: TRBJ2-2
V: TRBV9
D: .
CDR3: CASSVGGNTGELFF
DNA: TGTGCCAGCAGCGTTGGTGGAAACACCGGGGAGCTGTTTTTT

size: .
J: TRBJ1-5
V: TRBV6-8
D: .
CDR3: CASSSPRDRPQHF
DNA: TGTGCCAGCAGCTCGCCCAGGGATAGGCCCCAGCATTTT

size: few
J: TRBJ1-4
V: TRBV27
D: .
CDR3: CASSLGQNLEKLFF
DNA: TGTGCCAGCAGTTTGGGCCAGAACCTCGAAAAACTGTTTTTT

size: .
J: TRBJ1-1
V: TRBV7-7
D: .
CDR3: CASSAYLGTEAFF
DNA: TGTGCCAGCAGCGCCTACCTAGGCACTGAAGCTTTCTTT

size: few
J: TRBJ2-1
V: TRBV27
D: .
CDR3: CASNSNYNEQFF
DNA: TGTGCCAGCAATTCAAACTACAATGAGCAGTTCTTC

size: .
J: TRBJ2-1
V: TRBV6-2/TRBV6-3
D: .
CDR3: CASSETILSTNNEQFF
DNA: TGTGCCAGCAGTGAAACCATTCTGAGTACGAACAATGAGCAGTTCTTC

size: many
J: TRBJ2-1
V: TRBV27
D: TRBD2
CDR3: CASSLSGGTNEQFF
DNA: TGTGCCAGCAGTTTAAGCGGGGGGACCAATGAGCAGTTCTTC

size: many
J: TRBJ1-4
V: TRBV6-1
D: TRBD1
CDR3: CASGDRQAETTNEKLFF
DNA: TGTGCCAGCGGGGACAGACAGGCCGAGACAACTAATGAAAAACTGTTTTTT

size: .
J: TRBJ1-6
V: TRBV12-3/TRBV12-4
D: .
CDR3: CASSLGTQQFTLHF
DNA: TGTGCCAGCAGTTTGGGGACACAGCAATTCACCCTCCACTTT

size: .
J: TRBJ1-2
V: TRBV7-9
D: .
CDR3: CASSLSSGEDGYTF
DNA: TGTGCCAGCAGCTTGTCATCAGGGGAGGATGGCTACACCTTC

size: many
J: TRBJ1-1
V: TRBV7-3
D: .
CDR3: CASSLNPPNTEAFF
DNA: TGTGCCAGCAGCTTAAATCCCCCGAACACTGAAGCTTTCTTT

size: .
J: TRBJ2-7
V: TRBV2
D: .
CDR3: CASSGTAKYEQYF
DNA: TGTGCCAGCAGTGGAACAGCTAAATACGAGCAGTACTTC

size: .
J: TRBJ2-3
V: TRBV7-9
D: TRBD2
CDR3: CASSSPTGLAASTDTQYF
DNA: TGTGCCAGCAGCTCACCCACGGGACTAGCAGCTAGCACAGATACGCAGTATTTT

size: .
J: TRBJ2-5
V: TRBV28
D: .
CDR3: CASSLNRDEQETQYF
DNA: TGTGCCAGCAGTTTAAACAGGGACGAGCAAGAGACCCAGTACTTC

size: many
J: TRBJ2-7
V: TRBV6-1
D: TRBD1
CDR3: CASSLRTGSTYEQYF
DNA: TGTGCCAGCAGCTTACGGACAGGGAGCACCTACGAGCAGTACTTC

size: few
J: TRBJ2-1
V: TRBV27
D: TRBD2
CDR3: CATGPGLAGGPSEFF
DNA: TGTGCCACCGGGCCGGGACTAGCGGGAGGGCCATCTGAGTTCTTC

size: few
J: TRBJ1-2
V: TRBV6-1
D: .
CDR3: CATTEGGYTF
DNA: TGTGCCACCACCGAGGGAGGCTACACCTTC

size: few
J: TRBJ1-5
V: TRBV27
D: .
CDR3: CASSLFTDVNQPQHF
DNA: TGTGCCAGCAGTTTATTCACAGACGTTAATCAGCCCCAGCATTTT

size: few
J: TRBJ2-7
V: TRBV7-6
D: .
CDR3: CASSPSWLNEQYF
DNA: TGTGCCAGCAGCCCTTCGTGGTTGAACGAGCAGTACTTC

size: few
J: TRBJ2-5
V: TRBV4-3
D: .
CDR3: CASSPRMGDQETQYF
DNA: TGCGCCAGCAGCCCCCGGATGGGGGACCAAGAGACCCAGTACTTC

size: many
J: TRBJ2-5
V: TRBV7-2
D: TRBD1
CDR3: CASSQQGSRETQYF
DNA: TGTGCCAGCAGCCAACAGGGGTCGCGAGAGACCCAGTACTTC